Below, 2 T cell receptor beta chains from the same sample are listed, as sequenced in a study of graft-versus-host responses after intestinal transplantation. Produced via immunoSEQ multiplex PCR; TCRdb's table is partial and in-frame only. The sample carries roughly 110,000 clones, 87% recorded once. Their antigens are not known. The source was unstimulated CD4+ T cells sorted from spleen or lymph node cells, collected before transplant. All receptors come from a human donor who was the organ donor for an intestinal transplant.

The V call is TRBV19, the J call TRBJ1-1; maybe TRBD1 (5 bases). This CDR3 has 17 residues. CDR1 and CDR2 from the germline V gene are LNHDA and SQIVND (reference sequence). V shed 1 base and J shed 1 base, with 16 bases lying between them. The CDR3 protein is CASSIARRGGRNTEAFF. The CDR3 DNA is TGTGCCAGTAGTATAGCCCGGCGGGGGGGAAGGAACACTGAAGCTTTCTTT.

The rearrangement uses TRBV4-1 and TRBJ1-2, with TRBD1 identical over 7 bases. CDR3 length: 16 amino acids. Germline V lookup: CDR1 MGHRA, CDR2 YSYEKL. V shed 0 bases and J 4 bases; nucleotides not matched to a gene: 8. CDR3 DNA: TGCGCCAGCAGCCAAGAAAGCGGGCAGGGGGGCTATGGCTACACCTTC. Amino acid sequence: CASSQESGQGGYGYTF.